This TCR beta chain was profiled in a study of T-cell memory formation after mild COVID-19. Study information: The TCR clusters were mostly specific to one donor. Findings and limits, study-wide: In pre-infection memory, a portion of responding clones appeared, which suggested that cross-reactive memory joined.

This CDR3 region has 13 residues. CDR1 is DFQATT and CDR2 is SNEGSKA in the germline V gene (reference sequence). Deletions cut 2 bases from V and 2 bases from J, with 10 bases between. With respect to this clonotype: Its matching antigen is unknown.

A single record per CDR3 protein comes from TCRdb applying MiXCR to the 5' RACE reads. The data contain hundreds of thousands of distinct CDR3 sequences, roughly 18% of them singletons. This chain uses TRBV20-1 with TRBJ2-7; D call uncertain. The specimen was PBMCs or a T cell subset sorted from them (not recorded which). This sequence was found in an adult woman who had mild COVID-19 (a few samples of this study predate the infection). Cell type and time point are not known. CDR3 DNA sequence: TGCAGTGCTAGATTGGGCACCACCTACGAGCAGTACTTC. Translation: CSARLGTTYEQYF.